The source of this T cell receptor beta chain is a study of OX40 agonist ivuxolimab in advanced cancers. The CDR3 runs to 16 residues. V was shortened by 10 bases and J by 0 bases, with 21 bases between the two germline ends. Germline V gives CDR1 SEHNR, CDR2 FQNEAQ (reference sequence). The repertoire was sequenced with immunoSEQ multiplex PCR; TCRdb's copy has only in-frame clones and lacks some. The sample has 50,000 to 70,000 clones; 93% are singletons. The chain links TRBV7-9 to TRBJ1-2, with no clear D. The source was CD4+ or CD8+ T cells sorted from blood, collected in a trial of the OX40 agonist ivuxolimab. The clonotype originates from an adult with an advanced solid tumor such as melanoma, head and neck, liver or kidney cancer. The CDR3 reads CATRRSLGTANYGYTF. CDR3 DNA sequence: TGTGCCACCCGTCGTTCTCTCGGCACAGCTAACTATGGCTACACCTTC.